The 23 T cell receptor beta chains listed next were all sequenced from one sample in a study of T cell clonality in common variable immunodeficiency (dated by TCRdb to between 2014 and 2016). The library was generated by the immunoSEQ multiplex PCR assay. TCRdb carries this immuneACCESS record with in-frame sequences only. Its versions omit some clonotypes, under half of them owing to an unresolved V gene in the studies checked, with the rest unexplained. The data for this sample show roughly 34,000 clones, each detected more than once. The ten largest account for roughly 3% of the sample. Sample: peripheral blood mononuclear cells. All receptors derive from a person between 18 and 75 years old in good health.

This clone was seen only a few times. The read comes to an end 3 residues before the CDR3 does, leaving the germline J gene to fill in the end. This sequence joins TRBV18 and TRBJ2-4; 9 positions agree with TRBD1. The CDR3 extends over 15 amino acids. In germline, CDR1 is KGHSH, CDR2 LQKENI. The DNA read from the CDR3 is TGTGCCAGCTCACGCCCCTTGGACAGGGGATATGGT. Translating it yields CASSRPLDRGYG. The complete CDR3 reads CASSRPLDRGYGQYF.

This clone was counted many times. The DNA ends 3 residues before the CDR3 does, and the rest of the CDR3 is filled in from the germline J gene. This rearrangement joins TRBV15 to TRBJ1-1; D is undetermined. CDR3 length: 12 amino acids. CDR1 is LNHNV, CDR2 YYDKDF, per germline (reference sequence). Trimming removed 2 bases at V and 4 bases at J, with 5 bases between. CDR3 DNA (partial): TGTGCCACCAGCAGAACAACCACTGAA. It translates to CATSRTTTE. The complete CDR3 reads CATSRTTTEAFF.

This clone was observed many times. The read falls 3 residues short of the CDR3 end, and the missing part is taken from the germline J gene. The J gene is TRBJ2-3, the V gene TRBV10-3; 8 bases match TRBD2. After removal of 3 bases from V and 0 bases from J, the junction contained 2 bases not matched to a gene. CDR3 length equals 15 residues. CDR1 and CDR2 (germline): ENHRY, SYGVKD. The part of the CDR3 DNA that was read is TGTGCCATCAGTGAAGGACTAGCTAGCACAGATACG. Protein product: CAISEGLASTDT. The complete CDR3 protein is CAISEGLASTDTQYF.

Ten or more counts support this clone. The part of the CDR3 DNA that was read is TGCGCCAGCAGCCAAGTTGGACAGGGGCGAGGTCAGCCC. Translated: CASSQVGQGRGQP. The full CDR3 protein is CASSQVGQGRGQPQHF. The chain recombines TRBV4-1 with TRBJ1-5, with 9 bases lining up with TRBD1. The CDR3 extends 3 residues past the end of the read, so its final part is completed from the germline J gene. Germline values: CDR1 MGHRA, CDR2 YSYEKL. CDR3 length: 16 residues. The junction had 7 bases not matched to a gene; V was cut back by 1 base and J by 6 bases.

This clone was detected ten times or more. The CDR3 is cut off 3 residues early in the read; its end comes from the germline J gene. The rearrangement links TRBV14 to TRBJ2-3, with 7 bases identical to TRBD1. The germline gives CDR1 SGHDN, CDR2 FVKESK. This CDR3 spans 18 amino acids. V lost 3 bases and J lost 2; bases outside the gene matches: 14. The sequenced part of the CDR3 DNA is TGTGCCAGCAGCCACCCCGGGACAGTTGAGGGCTACACAGATACG. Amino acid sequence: CASSHPGTVEGYTDT. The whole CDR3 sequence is CASSHPGTVEGYTDTQYF. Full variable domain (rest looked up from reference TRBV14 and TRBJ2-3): EAGVTQFPSHSVIEKGQTVTLRCDPISGHDNLYWYRRVMGKEIKFLLHFVKESKQDESGMPNNRFLAERTGGTYSTLKVQPAELEDSGVYFCASSHPGTVEGYTDTQYFGPGTRLTVL.

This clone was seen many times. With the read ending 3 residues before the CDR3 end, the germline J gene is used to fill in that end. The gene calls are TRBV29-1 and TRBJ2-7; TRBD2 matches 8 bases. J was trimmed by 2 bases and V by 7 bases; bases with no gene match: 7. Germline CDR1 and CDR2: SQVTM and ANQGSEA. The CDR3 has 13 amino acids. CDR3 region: CSAGGTETYEQYF. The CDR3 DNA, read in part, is TGCAGCGCGGGGGGGACTGAGACCTACGAG.

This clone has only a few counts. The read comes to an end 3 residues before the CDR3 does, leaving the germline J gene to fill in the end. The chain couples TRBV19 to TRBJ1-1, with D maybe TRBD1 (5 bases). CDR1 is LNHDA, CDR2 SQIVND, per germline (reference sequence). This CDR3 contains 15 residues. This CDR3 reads CASTHGTGAMDEAFF. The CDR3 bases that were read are TGTGCCAGTACCCACGGGACTGGAGCTATGGATGAG.

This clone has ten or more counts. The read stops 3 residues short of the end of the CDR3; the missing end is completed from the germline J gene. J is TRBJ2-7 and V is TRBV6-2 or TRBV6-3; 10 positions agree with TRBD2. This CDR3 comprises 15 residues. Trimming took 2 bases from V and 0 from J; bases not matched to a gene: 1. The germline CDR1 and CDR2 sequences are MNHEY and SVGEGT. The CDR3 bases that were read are TGTGCCAGCAGTTACGGGACTAGCGTCTCCTACGAG. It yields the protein CASSYGTSVSYE. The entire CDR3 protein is CASSYGTSVSYEQYF.

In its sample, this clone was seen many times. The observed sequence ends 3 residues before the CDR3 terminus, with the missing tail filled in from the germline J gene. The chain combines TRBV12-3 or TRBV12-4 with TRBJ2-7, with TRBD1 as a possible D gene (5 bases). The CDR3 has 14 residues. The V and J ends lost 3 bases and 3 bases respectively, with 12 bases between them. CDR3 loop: CASSFDRGYYEQYF. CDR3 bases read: TGTGCCAGCAGTTTCGACAGAGGATACTACGAG.

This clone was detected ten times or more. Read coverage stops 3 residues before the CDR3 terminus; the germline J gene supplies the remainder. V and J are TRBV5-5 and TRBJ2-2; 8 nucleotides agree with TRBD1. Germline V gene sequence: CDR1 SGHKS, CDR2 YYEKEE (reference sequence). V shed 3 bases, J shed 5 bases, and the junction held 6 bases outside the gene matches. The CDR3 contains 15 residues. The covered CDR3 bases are TGTGCCAGCAGCTCCTGGACAGGGAGGACCGGGGAG. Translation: CASSSWTGRTGE. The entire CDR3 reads CASSSWTGRTGELFF.

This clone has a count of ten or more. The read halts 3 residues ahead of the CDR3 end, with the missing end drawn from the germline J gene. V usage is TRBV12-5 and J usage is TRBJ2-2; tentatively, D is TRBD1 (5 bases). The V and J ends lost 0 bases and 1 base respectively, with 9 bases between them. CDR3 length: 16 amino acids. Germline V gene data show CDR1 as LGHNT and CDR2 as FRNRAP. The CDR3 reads CASGLVNGQNTGELFF. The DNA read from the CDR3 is TGTGCTAGTGGTTTGGTAAACGGACAGAACACCGGGGAG.

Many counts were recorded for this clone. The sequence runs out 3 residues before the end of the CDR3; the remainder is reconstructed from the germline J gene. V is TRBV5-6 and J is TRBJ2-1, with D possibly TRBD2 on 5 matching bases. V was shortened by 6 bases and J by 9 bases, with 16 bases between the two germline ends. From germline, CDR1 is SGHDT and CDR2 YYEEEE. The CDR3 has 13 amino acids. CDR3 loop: CASNPTSYGEQFF. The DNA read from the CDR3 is TGTGCCAGCAACCCTACTAGTTATGGTGAG. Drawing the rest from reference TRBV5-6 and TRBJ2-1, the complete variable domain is DAGVTQSPTHLIKTRGQQVTLRCSPKSGHDTVSWYQQALGQGPQFIFQYYEEEERQRGNFPDRFSGHQFPNYSSELNVNALLLGDSALYLCASNPTSYGEQFFGPGTRLTVL.

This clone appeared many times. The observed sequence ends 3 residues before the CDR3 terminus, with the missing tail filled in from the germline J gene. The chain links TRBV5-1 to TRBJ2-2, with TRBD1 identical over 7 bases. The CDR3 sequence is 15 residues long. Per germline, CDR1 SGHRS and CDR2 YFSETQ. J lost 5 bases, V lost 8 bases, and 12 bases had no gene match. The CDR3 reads CASHNRDRETGELFF. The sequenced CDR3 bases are TGCGCCAGTCATAACCGGGACAGAGAAACCGGGGAG.

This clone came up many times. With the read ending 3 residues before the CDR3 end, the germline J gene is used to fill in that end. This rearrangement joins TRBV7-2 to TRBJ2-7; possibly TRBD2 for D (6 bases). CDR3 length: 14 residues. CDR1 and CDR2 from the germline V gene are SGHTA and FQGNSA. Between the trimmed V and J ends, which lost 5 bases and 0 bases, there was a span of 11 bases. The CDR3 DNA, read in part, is TGTGCCAGCAGCCGGGACTCTAGCTCCTACGAG. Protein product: CASSRDSSSYE. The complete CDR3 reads CASSRDSSSYEQYF. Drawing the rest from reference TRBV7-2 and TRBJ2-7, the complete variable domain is GAGVSQSPSNKVTEKGKDVELRCDPISGHTALYWYRQSLGQGLEFLIYFQGNSAPDKSGLPSDRFSAERTGGSVSTLTIQRTQQEDSAVYLCASSRDSSSYEQYFGPGTRLTVT.

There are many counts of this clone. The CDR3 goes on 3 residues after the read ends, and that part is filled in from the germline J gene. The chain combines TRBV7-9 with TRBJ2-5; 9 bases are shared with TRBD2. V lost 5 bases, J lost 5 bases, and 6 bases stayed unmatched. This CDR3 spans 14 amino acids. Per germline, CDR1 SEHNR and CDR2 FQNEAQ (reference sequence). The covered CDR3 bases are TGTGCCAGCAGCCCCCGGACTAGCGTTGAGACC. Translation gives CASSPRTSVET. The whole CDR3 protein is CASSPRTSVETQYF.

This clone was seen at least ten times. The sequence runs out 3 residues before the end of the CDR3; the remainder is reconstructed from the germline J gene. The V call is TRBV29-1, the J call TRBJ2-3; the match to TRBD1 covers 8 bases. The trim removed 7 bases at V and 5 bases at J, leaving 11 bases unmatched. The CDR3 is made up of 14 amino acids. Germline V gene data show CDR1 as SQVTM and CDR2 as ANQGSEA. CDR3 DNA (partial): TGCAGCGCTCCTCTGGGACAGGTGGTAGATACG. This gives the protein CSAPLGQVVDT. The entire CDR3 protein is CSAPLGQVVDTQYF.

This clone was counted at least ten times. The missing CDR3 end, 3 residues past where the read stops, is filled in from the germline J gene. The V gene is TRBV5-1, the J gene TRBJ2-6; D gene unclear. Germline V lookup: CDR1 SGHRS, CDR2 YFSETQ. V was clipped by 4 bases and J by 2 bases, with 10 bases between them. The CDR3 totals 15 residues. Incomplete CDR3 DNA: TGCGCCAGCAGCCGGGTCGTAGCTGGGGCCAACGTC. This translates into CASSRVVAGANV. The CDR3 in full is CASSRVVAGANVLTF.

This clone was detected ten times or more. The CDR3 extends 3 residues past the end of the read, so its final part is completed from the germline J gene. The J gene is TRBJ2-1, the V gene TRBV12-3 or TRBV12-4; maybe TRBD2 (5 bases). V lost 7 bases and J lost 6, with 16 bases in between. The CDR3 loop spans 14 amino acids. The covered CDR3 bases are TGTGCCAGCACTCTTCGTCTCCTAGCCAATGAG. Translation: CASTLRLLANE. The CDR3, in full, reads CASTLRLLANEQFF.

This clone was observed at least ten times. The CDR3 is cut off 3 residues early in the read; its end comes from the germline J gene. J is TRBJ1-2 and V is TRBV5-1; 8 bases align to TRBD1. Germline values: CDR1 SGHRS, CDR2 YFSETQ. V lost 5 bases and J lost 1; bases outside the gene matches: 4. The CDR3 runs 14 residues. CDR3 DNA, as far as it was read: TGCGCCAGCAGGGGACAGGAAGGTAACTATGGC. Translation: CASRGQEGNYG. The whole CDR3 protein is CASRGQEGNYGYTF. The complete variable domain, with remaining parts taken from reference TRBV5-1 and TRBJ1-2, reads KAGVTQTPRYLIKTRGQQVTLSCSPISGHRSVSWYQQTPGQGLQFLFEYFSETQRNKGNFPGRFSGRQFSNSRSEMNVSTLELGDSALYLCASRGQEGNYGYTFGSGTRLTVV.

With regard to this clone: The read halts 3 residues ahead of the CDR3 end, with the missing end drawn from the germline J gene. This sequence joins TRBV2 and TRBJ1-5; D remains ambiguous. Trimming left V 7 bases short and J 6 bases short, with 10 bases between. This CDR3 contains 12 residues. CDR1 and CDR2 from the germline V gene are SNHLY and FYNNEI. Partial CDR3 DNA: TGTGCCAGCAAAACGGGGAGTCAGCCC. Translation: CASKTGSQP. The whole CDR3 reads CASKTGSQPQHF.

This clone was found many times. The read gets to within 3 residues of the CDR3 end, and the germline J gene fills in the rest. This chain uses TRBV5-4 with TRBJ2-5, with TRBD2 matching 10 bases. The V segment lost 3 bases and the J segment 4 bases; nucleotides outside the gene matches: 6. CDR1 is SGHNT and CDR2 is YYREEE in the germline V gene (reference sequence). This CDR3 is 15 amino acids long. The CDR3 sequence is CASSSRLAGSETQYF. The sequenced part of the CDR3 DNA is TGTGCCAGCAGCTCCAGACTAGCGGGTTCAGAGACC.

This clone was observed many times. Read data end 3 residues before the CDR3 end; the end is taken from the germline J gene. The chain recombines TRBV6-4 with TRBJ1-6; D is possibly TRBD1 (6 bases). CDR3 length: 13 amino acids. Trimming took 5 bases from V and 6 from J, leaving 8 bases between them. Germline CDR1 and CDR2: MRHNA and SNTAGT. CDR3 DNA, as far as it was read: TGTGCCAGCAGTTACAGGGCTAATTCACCC. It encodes CASSYRANSP. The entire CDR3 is CASSYRANSPLHF.

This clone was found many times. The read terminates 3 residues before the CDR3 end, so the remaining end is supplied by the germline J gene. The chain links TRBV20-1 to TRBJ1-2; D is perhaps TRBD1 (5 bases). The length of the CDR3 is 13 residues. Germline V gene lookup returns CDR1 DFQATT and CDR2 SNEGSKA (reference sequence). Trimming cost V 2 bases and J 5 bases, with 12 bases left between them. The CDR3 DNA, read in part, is TGCAGTGCTAGAACCGGGACTTCATATGGC. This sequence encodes CSARTGTSYG. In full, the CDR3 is CSARTGTSYGYTF.